This note documents a single T cell receptor beta chain sequence. These data belong to a study of CD4+ T cells in melanoma. Germline V CDR1 and CDR2: MNHNY, SVGAGI (reference sequence). CDR3 length: 12 amino acids. V was pared by 7 bases and J by 5 bases, with 11 bases between. TCRdb keeps only in-frame clones here, not all; method: immunoSEQ multiplex PCR. Of about 110,000 clones in the sample, 92% were seen once. The V gene is TRBV6-6, the J gene TRBJ1-2, with D maybe TRBD1 (6 bases). Sample: peripheral blood. The origin of this receptor is a human donor with melanoma. The CDR3 loop reads CASNIRGYGYTF. Here the CDR3 DNA reads TGTGCCAGCAATATCAGGGGTTATGGCTACACCTTC.